Sequencing of this T cell receptor beta chain was carried out in a study of control samples from healthy donors and cancer patients. The data were produced by immunoSEQ multiplex PCR, yet TCRdb's version contains in-frame clones alone and is incomplete. The repertoire includes 130,000 or so clones, approximately 92% of them detected once, and about 1.9% sits in the top ten. This CDR3 is built from 16 residues. Trimming removed 9 bases at V and 2 bases at J, with 22 bases between. CDR1 is LNHDA, CDR2 SQIVND, per germline (reference sequence). Material: blood. The TCR was taken from a woman in her forties or fifties in good health. The rearrangement links TRBV19 to TRBJ1-2, with a possible D match to TRBD1 (6 bases). CDR3 sequence (DNA): TGTGCCAGCCTCCATACGACAGGACTAGCGAACTATGGCTACACCTTC. This sequence encodes CASLHTTGLANYGYTF.